This TCR beta chain came from a study of blood T cell repertoires in COVID-19. Study overall: The United States, Italy and Spain were the sources of the acute and convalescent COVID-19 samples. The analysed material was cDNA or gDNA that came from T cells, B-cell-depleted T cells, or PBMCs.

V was pared by 0 bases and J by 2 bases, with 7 bases between. The CDR3 is made up of 15 amino acids. From germline, CDR1 is KGHSH and CDR2 LQKENI. This clone was seen once. The authors' processing: For nucleated cells, counts were estimated from reference gene primer amplification. Assay used: immunoSEQ multiplex PCR; TCRdb lists only in-frame clones, some missing. That table gives V, J and clone size, and the DNA gave D and trimming. The sample lists 110,000 to 150,000 clones; approximately 78% were seen once. The receptor was isolated from an elderly woman with acute or convalescent COVID-19. The specimen was peripheral blood. The chain carries TRBV18 and TRBJ2-2; D is unclear. Here the CDR3 reads CASSPPSSNTGELFF. DNA of the CDR3: TGTGCCAGCTCACCACCCTCCAGTAACACCGGGGAGCTGTTTTTT.